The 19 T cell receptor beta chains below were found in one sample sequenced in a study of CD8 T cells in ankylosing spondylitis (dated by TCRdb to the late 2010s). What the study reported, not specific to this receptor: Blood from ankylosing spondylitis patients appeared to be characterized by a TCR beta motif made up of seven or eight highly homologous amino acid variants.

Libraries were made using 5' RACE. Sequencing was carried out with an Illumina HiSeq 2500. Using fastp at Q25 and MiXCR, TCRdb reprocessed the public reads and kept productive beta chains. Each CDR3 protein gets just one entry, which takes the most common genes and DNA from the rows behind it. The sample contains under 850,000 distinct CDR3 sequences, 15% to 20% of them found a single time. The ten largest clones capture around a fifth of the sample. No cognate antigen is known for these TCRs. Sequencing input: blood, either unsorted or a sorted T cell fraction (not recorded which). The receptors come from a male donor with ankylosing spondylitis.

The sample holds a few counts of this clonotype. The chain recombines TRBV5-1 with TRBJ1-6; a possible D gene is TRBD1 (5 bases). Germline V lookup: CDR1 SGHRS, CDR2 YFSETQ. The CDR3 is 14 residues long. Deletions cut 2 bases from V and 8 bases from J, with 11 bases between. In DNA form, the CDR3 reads TGCGCCAGCAGCTTCCAGGGCCGGGATTCACCCCTCCACTTT. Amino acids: CASSFQGRDSPLHF.

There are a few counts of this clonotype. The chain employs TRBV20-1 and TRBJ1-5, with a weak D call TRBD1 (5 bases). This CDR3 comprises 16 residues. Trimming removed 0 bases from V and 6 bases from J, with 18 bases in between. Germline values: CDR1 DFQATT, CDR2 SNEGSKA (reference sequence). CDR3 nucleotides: TGCAGTGCTAGAGATTACGGTGAGGGGATGAGTCAGCCCCAGCATTTT. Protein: CSARDYGEGMSQPQHF.

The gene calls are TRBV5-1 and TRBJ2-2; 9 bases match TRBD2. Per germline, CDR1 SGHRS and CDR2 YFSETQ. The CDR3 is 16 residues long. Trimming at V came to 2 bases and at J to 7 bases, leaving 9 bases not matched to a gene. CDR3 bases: TGCGCCAGCAGCTTCTTAGGAAGCGGGAGGTTCGGGGAGCTGTTTTTT. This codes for CASSFLGSGRFGELFF.

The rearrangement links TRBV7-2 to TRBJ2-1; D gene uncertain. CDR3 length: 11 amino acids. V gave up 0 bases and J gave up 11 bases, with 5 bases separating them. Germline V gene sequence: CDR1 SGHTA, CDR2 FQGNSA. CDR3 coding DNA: TGTGCCAGCAGCTTAGCTAGGCAGCAGTTCTTC. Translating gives CASSLARQQFF.

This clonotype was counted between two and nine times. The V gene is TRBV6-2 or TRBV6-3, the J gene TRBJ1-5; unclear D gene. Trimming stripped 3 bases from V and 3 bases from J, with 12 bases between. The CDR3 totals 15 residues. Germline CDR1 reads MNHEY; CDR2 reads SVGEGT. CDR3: CASSYRGLINQPQHF. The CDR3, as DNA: TGTGCCAGCAGTTATAGAGGTCTTATCAATCAGCCCCAGCATTTT.

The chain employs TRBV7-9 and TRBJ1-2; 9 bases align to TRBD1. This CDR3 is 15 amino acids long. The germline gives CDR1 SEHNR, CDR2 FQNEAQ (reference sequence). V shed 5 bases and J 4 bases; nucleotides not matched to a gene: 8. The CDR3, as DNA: TGTGCCAGCAGCACGGGACAGGGAGGAAGCTATGGCTACACCTTC. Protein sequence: CASSTGQGGSYGYTF.

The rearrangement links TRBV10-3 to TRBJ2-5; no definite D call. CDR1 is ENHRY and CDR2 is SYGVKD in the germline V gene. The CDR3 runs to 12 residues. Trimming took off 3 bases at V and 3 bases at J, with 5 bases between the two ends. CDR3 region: CAISDEEETQYF. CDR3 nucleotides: TGTGCCATCAGTGACGAGGAAGAGACCCAGTACTTC.

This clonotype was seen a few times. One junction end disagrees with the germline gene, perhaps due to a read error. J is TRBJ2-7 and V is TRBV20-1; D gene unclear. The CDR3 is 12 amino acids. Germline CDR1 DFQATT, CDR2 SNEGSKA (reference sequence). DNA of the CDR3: TGCAGTGCTATCCTGGGCTCCCACGAGCAGTACTTC. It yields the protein CSAILGSHEQYF.

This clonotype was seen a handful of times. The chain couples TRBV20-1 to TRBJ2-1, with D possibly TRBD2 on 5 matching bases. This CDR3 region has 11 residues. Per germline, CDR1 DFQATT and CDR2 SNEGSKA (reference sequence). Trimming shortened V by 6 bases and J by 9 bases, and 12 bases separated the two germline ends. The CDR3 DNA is TGCAGTGCCAGCCTAGCTGCTGAGCAGTTCTTC. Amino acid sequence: CSASLAAEQFF.

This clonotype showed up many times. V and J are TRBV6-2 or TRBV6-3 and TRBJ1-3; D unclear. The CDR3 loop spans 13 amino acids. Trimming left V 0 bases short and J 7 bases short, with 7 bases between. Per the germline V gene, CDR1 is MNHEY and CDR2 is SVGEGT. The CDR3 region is CASSYSDGNTIYF. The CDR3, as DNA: TGTGCCAGCAGTTACTCGGATGGGAACACCATATATTTT.

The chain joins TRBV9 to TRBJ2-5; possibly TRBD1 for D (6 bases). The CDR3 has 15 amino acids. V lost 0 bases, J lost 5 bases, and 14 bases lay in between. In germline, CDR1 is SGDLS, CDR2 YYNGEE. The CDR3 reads CASSVDRVRGETQYF. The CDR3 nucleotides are TGTGCCAGCAGCGTAGACAGGGTGAGGGGGGAGACCCAGTACTTC. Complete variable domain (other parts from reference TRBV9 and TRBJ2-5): DSGVTQTPKHLITATGQRVTLRCSPRSGDLSVYWYQQSLDQGLQFLIQYYNGEERAKGNILERFSAQQFPDLHSELNLSSLELGDSALYFCASSVDRVRGETQYFGPGTRLLVL.

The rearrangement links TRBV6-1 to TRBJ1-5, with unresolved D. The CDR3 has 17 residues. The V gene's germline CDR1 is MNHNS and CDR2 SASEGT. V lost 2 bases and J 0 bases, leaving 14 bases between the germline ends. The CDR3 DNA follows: TGTGCCAGCAGTGAAAGGAAAAGCTTGCTTAGCAATCAGCCCCAGCATTTT. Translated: CASSERKSLLSNQPQHF.

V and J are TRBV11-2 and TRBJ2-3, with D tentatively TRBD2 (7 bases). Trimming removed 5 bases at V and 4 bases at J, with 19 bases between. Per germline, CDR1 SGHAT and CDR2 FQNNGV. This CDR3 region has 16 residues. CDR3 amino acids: CASSTKGGQWADTQYF. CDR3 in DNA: TGTGCCAGCAGCACCAAGGGGGGGCAATGGGCAGATACGCAGTATTTT.

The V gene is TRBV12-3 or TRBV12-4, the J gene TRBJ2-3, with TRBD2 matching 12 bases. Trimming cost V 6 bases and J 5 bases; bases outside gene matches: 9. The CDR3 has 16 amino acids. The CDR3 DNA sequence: TGTGCCAGCAGCCTTAGACTAGCGGGAGTTAGAGATACGCAGTATTTT. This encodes CASSLRLAGVRDTQYF.

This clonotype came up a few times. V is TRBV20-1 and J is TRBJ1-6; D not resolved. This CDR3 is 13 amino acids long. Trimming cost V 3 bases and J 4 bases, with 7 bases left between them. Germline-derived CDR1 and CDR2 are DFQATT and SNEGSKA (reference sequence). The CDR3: CSARTGYNSPLHF. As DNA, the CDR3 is TGCAGTGCTAGGACGGGGTATAATTCACCCCTCCACTTT.

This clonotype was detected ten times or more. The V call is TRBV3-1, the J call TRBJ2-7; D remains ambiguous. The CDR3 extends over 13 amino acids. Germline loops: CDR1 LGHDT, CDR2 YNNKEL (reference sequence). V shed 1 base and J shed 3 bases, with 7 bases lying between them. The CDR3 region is CASSQGSLYEQYF. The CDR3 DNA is TGTGCCAGCAGCCAAGGCAGCCTCTACGAGCAGTACTTC.

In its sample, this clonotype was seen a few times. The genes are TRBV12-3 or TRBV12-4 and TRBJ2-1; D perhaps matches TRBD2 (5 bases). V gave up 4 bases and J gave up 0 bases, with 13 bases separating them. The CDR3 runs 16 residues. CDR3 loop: CASSYWRASSYNEQFF. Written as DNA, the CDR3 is TGTGCCAGCAGTTATTGGCGGGCGAGCTCCTACAATGAGCAGTTCTTC.

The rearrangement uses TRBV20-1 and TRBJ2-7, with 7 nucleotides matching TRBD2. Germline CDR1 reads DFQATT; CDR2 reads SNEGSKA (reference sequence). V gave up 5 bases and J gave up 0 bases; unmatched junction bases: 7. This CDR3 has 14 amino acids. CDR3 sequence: CSARGLFLSYEQYF. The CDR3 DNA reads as TGCAGTGCTCGGGGACTATTTCTCTCCTACGAGCAGTACTTC.

The CDR3 protein is CASSLFVLAGNTGELFF. In DNA, the CDR3 is TGTGCCAGCAGCTTGTTTGTATTAGCGGGAAACACCGGGGAGCTGTTTTTT. The rearrangement uses TRBV5-6 and TRBJ2-2, with TRBD2 identical over 8 bases. From germline, CDR1 is SGHDT and CDR2 YYEEEE. The CDR3 extends over 17 amino acids. Trimming at V came to 1 base and at J to 2 bases, leaving 7 bases not matched to a gene.